This T cell receptor (beta chain) originates from a study of blood T cell repertoires in COVID-19. For the study at large: T cells, B-cell-depleted T cells, or PBMCs provided the cDNA or gDNA that served as material.

Clones were read by immunoSEQ multiplex PCR, and TCRdb kept only the in-frame ones, dropping some. The table lists fewer than 300,000 clones, around 83% of them singletons. V shed 4 bases, J shed 1 base, and the junction held 5 bases outside the gene matches. Germline V gene sequence: CDR1 LGHDT, CDR2 YNNKEL (reference sequence). CDR3 length equals 15 residues. The sequenced sample consisted of peripheral blood. The receptor was derived from a man older than 75 with acute or convalescent COVID-19. The gene calls are TRBV3-1 (or the pseudogene TRBV3-2) and TRBJ2-3, with TRBD1 matching 7 bases. CDR3 DNA: TGTGCCAGCAGCCCCTCAGGGGGAGGCACAGATACGCAGTATTTT. This sequence encodes CASSPSGGGTDTQYF.